This T cell receptor (beta chain) was profiled in a study of PD-1 blockade in mismatch repair-deficient tumors. Specified time point: roughly 10-day in vitro stimulation with candidate neoantigen peptide 3. Each of about seven ELISpot-reactive candidate peptides was used for approximately nine-day stimulation. A no-peptide control culture served as baseline for clone fold changes. A remark on this clone: Its antigen remains unidentified.

Profiled with immunoSEQ multiplex PCR; TCRdb holds only in-frame clones, not every one. The table includes 9,000 to 10,000 clones, just over 90% detected once. V was clipped by 5 bases and J by 0 bases, with 3 bases between them. The CDR3 length is 12 residues. The germline CDR1 and CDR2 sequences are SEHNR and FQNEAQ (reference sequence). The sequences come from cells cultured in vitro, collected from a patient treated with pembrolizumab. This receptor was identified in an adult with mismatch repair-deficient cancer. V usage is TRBV7-9 and J usage is TRBJ2-3, with D uncertain. The CDR3 protein is CASSASTDTQYF. The CDR3 DNA is TGTGCCAGCAGCGCCAGCACAGATACGCAGTATTTT.